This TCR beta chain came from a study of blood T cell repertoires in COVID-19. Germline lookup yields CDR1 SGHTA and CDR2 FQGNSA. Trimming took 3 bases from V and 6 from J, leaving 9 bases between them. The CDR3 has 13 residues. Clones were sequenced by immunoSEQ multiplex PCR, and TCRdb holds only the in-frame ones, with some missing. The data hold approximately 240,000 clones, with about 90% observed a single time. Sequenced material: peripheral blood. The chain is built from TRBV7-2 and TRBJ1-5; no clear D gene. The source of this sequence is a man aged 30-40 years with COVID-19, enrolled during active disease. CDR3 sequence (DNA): TGTGCCAGCAGCTTCGTCGGGGTTCAGCCCCAGCATTTT. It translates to CASSFVGVQPQHF. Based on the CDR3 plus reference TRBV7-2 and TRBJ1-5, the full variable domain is GAGVSQSPSNKVTEKGKDVELRCDPISGHTALYWYRQSLGQGLEFLIYFQGNSAPDKSGLPSDRFSAERTGGSVSTLTIQRTQQEDSAVYLCASSFVGVQPQHFGDGTRLSIL.